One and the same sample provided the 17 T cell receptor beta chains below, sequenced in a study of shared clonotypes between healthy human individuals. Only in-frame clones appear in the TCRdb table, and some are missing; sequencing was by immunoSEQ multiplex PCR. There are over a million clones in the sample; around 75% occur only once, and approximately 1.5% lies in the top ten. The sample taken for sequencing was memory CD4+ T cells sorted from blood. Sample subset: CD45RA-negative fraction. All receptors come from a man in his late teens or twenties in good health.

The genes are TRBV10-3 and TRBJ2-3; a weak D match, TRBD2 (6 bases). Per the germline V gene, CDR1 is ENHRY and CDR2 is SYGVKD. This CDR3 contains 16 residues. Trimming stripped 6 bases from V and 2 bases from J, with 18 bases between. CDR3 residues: CAIRTLASGFTDTQYF. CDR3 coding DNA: TGTGCCATCAGGACCCTGGCAAGCGGGTTCACAGATACGCAGTATTTT.

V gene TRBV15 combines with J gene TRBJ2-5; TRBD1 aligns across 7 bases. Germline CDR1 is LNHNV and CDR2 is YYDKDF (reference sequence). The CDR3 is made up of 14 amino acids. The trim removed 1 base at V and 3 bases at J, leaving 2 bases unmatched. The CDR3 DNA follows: TGTGCCACCAGCAGAGGACAGGGAAAAGAGACCCAGTACTTC. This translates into CATSRGQGKETQYF.

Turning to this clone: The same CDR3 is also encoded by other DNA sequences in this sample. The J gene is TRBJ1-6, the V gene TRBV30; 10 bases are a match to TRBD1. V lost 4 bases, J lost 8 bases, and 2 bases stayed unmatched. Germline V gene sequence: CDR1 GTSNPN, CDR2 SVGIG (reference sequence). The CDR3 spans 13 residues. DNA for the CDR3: TGTGCCTGGATGGACAGGGGGGATTCACCCCTCCACTTT. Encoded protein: CAWMDRGDSPLHF. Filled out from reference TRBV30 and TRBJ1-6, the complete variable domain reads SQTIHQWPATLVQPVGSPLSLECTVEGTSNPNLYWYRQAAGRGLQLLFYSVGIGQISSEVPQNLSASRPQDRQFILSSKKLLLSDSGFYLCAWMDRGDSPLHFGNGTRLTVT.

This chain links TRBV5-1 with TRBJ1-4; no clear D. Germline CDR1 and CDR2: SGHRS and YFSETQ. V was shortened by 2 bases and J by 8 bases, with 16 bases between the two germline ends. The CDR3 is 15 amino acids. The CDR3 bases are TGCGCCAGCAGCTTTGGCGGAGGGCAAGGCGAAAAACTGTTTTTT. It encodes CASSFGGGQGEKLFF.

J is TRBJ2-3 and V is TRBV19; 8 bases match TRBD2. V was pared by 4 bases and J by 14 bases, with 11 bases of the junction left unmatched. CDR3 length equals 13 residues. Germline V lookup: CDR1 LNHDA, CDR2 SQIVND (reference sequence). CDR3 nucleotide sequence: TGTGCCAGTAGTACGGCTCCGGGACTAGTCCTGTATTTT. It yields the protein CASSTAPGLVLYF.

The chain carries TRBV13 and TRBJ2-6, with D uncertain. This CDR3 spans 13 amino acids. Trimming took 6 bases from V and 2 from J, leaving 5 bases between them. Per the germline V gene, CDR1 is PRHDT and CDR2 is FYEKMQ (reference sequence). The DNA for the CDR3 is TGTGCCAGCAGTCAAACTGGGGCCAACGTCCTGACTTTC. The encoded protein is CASSQTGANVLTF.

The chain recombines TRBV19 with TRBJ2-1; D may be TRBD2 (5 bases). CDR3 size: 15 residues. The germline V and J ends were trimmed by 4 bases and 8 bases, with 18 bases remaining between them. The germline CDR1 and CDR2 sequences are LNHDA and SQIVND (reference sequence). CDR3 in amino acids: CASSNGVKPWDEQFF. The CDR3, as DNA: TGTGCCAGTAGTAACGGGGTCAAACCGTGGGATGAGCAGTTCTTC.

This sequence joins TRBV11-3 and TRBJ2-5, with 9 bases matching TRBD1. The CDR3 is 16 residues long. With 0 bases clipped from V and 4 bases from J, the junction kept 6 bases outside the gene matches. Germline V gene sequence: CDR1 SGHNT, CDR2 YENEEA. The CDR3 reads CASSLDGTGGLETQYF. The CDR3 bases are TGTGCCAGCAGCTTAGATGGAACAGGGGGCCTAGAGACCCAGTACTTC. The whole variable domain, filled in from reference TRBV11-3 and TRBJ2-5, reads EAGVVQSPRYKIIEKKQPVAFWCNPISGHNTLYWYLQNLGQGPELLIRYENEEAVDDSQLPKDRFSAERLKGVDSTLKIQPAELGDSAVYLCASSLDGTGGLETQYFGPGTRLLVL.

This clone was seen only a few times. CDR3 sequence reads: CASSQDGGPRETQYF. The CDR3 DNA reads TGTGCCAGCAGCCAAGACGGGGGGCCAAGGGAGACCCAGTACTTC. This chain joins TRBV11-2 and TRBJ2-5; a weak D match, TRBD2 (7 bases). V dropped 5 bases and J dropped 5 bases, with 18 bases sitting between them. CDR3 length equals 15 residues. The germline gives CDR1 SGHAT, CDR2 FQNNGV.

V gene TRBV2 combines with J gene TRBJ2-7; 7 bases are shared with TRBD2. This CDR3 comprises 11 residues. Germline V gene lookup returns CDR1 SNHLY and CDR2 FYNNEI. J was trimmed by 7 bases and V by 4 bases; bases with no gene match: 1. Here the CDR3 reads CASSARGEQYF. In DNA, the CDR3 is TGTGCCAGCAGTGCGCGGGGGGAGCAGTACTTC.

Here the CDR3 reads CASLGQGLRAVYF. CDR3 bases: TGTGCCAGCCTGGGACAGGGTCTCAGAGCGGTATACTTC. The V gene is TRBV28, the J gene TRBJ2-7; 9 positions agree with TRBD1. V dropped 8 bases and J dropped 13; count of bases not matched to a gene: 15. This CDR3 is built from 13 residues. Germline lookup yields CDR1 MDHEN and CDR2 SYDVKM.

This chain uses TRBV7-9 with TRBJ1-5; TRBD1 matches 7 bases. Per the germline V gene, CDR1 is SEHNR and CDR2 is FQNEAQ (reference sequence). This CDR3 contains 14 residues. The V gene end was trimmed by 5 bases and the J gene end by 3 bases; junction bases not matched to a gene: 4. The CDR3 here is CASSLTGDNQPQHF. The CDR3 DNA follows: TGTGCCAGCAGCCTAACAGGGGACAATCAGCCCCAGCATTTT.

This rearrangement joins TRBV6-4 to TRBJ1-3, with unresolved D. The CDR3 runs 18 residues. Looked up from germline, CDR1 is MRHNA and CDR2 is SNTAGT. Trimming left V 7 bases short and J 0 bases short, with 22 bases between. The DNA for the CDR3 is TGTGCCAGCAAGGAGGGAAAAGAAGAAGCAGCCTCTGGAAACACCATATATTTT. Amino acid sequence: CASKEGKEEAASGNTIYF.

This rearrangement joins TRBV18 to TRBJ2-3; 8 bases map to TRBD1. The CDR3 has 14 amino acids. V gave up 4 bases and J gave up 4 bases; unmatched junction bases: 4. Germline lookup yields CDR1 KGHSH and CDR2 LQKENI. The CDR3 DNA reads TGTGCCAGCTCACAGACAGGGGCGTCAGATACGCAGTATTTT. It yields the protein CASSQTGASDTQYF.

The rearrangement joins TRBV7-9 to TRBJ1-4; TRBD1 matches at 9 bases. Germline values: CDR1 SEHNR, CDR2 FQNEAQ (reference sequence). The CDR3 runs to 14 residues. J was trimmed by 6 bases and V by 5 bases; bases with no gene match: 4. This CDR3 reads CASSPRTGDEKLFF. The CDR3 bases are TGTGCCAGCAGCCCTAGGACAGGGGATGAAAAACTGTTTTTT.

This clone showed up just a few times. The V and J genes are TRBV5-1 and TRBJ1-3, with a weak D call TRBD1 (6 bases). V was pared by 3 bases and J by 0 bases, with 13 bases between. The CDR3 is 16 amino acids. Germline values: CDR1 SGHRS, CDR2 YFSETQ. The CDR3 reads CASSSLTGPSGNTIYF. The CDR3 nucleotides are TGCGCCAGCAGCTCCCTGACAGGTCCCTCTGGAAACACCATATATTTT.

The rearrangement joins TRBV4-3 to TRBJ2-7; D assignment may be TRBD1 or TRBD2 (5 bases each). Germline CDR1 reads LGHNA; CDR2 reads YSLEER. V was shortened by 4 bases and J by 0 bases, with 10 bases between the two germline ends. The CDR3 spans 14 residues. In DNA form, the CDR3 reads TGCGCCAGCAGCCCCACGGGGCTCTCCTACGAGCAGTACTTC. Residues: CASSPTGLSYEQYF.